This TCR beta chain derives from a study of blood T cells in healthy people across ages. With a J-beta primer mix and a sample-barcoded 5' primer, a second PCR ran about 6 to 11 cycles. One entry per CDR3 protein, called by TCRdb with MiXCR from the 5' RACE reads. The sample has 600,000 or so distinct CDR3 sequences, roughly 43% seen once. The ends were cut back, 6 bases at V and 3 bases at J, with 7 bases in the middle. This CDR3 has 12 residues. This clonotype was counted a few times. Each sample provided at least 6 micrograms of extracted total RNA. The TCR originated in an elderly man in good health. J is TRBJ2-3 and V is TRBV12-3 or TRBV12-4; D not certain. Sequenced input: blood. The CDR3 nucleotides read TGTGCCAGCAGGAGTGGAACAGATACGCAGTATTTT. The encoded protein is CASRSGTDTQYF.